This T cell receptor beta chain was sequenced during a study of CD8 T cells in ankylosing spondylitis. Points on this clonotype: Its antigen is currently unknown.

Using quantitative 5'-RACE with molecular barcodes, the authors made TCR beta libraries. One entry per CDR3 protein, called by TCRdb with MiXCR from the 5' RACE reads. The repertoire holds a few hundred thousand distinct CDR3 sequences, with less than 25% as singletons. CDR3 length: 15 residues. Trimming took 7 bases from V and 4 from J; bases not matched to a gene: 13. Germline V CDR1 and CDR2: SEHNR, FQNEAQ (reference sequence). Study findings and constraints: Ankylosing spondylitis blood seemed to carry a telltale TCR beta motif made of several highly homologous variants. Matched synovial fluid from ankylosing spondylitis patients was reported to be enriched for disease-linked clones.

The chain uses TRBV7-9 and TRBJ2-7, with 7 bases lining up with TRBD2. The sequenced sample consisted of blood, either unsorted or a sorted T cell fraction (not recorded which). This sequence was found in a female donor with ankylosing spondylitis or in good health (not recorded which). The CDR3 reads CASTPGELAVYEQYF. The DNA of the CDR3 is TGTGCCAGCACACCTGGAGAGCTAGCGGTATACGAGCAGTACTTC.